This T cell receptor beta chain is drawn from a study of blood T cell repertoires in COVID-19. The CDR3 length is 17 residues. Germline loops: CDR1 SGHRS, CDR2 YFSETQ. The V and J ends lost 0 bases and 6 bases respectively, with 19 bases between them. Original handling: Amplification of reference gene primers provided the estimated nucleated cell counts. The repertoire was sequenced with immunoSEQ multiplex PCR; TCRdb's copy has only in-frame clones and lacks some. The V and J calls and clone size were taken over from that table, and D and trimming were inferred from the DNA. This table has about 130,000 clones, roughly 83% appearing once. This clone was detected only a few times.

The chain employs TRBV5-1 and TRBJ2-1; no clear D gene. Sequenced sample: PBMCs or T cells enriched from blood (not recorded which). The TCR originated in a man aged 45-65 years who had recovered from COVID-19. CDR3 nucleotide sequence: TGCGCCAGCAGCTTGGTCGGCCCCAGGTCCTACGTCAATGAGCAGTTCTTC. It yields the protein CASSLVGPRSYVNEQFF.